This section outlines one TCR beta chain sequence together with its context. Antigen: not known. This record belongs to a study of CD8 T cells in ankylosing spondylitis. Study-level results: Seemingly characteristic of ankylosing spondylitis blood was a TCR beta motif consisting of several highly homologous variants. Matched synovial fluid from ankylosing spondylitis patients was reported to be enriched for disease-linked clones. There were earlier reports of some motif variants in reactive arthritis synovial fluid and blood.

TCRdb reanalysed the 5' RACE reads using MiXCR and keeps one entry per CDR3 protein. The sample holds about 840,000 distinct CDR3 sequences, around 11% seen once. The CDR3 totals 18 residues. V was pared by 3 bases and J by 7 bases, with 14 bases of the junction left unmatched. The germline V gene has CDR1 LNHNV and CDR2 YYDKDF (reference sequence). The receptor's source is a male donor with ankylosing spondylitis. Input material: blood, either unsorted or a sorted T cell fraction (not recorded which). This rearrangement joins TRBV15 to TRBJ2-1, with 11 bases fitting TRBD2. The CDR3 nucleotides are TGTGCCACCAGCAGCCTCCTCCTTTCACTAGCGGGAGAAAATGAGCAGTTCTTC. Its translation is CATSSLLLSLAGENEQFF. Full variable domain (rest looked up from reference TRBV15 and TRBJ2-1): DAMVIQNPRYQVTQFGKPVTLSCSQTLNHNVMYWYQQKSSQAPKLLFHYYDKDFNNEADTPDNFQSRRPNTSFCFLDIRSPGLGDTAMYLCATSSLLLSLAGENEQFFGPGTRLTVL.